The 8 T cell receptor beta chains reported below all come from one sample, sequenced in a study of spatial heterogeneity in lung cancer. Study-wide findings and caveats: The number of expanded tumor alpha and beta chains correlated with mutation number.

The time point is: sample taken at primary tumor resection. Their recognized antigens are unknown. TCRdb analysed the 5' RACE reads with MiXCR anew, one entry per CDR3 protein. The data hold about 10,000 distinct CDR3 sequences, with 5.5% to 7% observed a single time. This sample comprised lung tumor tissue, obtained at surgery. These receptors were taken from a male donor with early-stage non-small cell lung cancer.

This clonotype was counted at least ten times. A library prepared for alpha chains yielded this beta chain as an off-target read; its size is of little meaning. The chain uses TRBV20-1 and TRBJ2-1, with no clear D. V was shortened by 0 bases and J by 1 base, with 16 bases between the two germline ends. Germline CDR1 reads DFQATT; CDR2 reads SNEGSKA (reference sequence). The CDR3 runs to 17 residues. CDR3 loop: CSARDRGGRSSYNEQFF. CDR3 DNA: TGCAGTGCTAGAGATCGCGGCGGCCGTAGTTCCTACAATGAGCAGTTCTTC.

The sample holds many counts of this clonotype. This beta chain is a stray sequence in a library constructed for alpha chains; its clone size is not meaningful. The CDR3, as DNA: TGCAGTGCTAGAGGACTAGCGGGAATTTCCGAGCAGTACTTC. This sequence encodes CSARGLAGISEQYF. This chain connects TRBV20-1 to TRBJ2-7, with 11 bases aligning to TRBD2. The CDR3 totals 14 residues. Germline V gene sequence: CDR1 DFQATT, CDR2 SNEGSKA (reference sequence). V was clipped by 1 base and J by 6 bases; unmatched bases: 5.

This clonotype was found many times. This beta chain is off target for a library built for alpha chains, so its abundance means little. The chain combines TRBV6-5 with TRBJ1-1; no clear D gene. Germline values: CDR1 MNHEY, CDR2 SVGAGI. The CDR3 consists of 14 residues. Trimming removed 6 bases from V and 4 bases from J, with 15 bases in between. CDR3 in amino acids: CASRASGMGTEAFF. In DNA form, the CDR3 reads TGTGCCAGCAGGGCATCTGGGATGGGCACTGAAGCTTTCTTT.

This clonotype has at least ten counts. This beta chain represents an off-target read in a library built for alpha chains; its size is of limited meaning. The CDR3 region is CASTQTGNEQFF. CDR3 coding DNA: TGTGCCAGCACCCAGACCGGCAATGAGCAGTTCTTC. This rearrangement joins TRBV12-3 or TRBV12-4 to TRBJ2-1; D not certain. Trimming pared 7 bases from V and 6 bases from J, leaving 10 bases between. The CDR3 totals 12 residues.

This clonotype came up a few times. Because this beta chain is a stray read in a library intended to capture alpha chains, its abundance should not be given much weight. This chain links TRBV20-1 with TRBJ2-5, with TRBD2 as a possible D gene (5 bases). The V end was cut by 1 base, the J end by 5 bases, with 5 bases between. Germline V CDR1 and CDR2: DFQATT, SNEGSKA (reference sequence). This CDR3 has 11 residues. The CDR3 loop reads CSARGGETQYF. CDR3 nucleotide sequence: TGCAGTGCTAGAGGAGGGGAGACCCAGTACTTC.

This clonotype has only a few counts. This beta chain appears as a stray read in a library generated for alpha chains; its size is not informative. V and J are TRBV6-5 and TRBJ2-2; 8 bases fit TRBD2. Trimming cost V 10 bases and J 5 bases; bases outside gene matches: 9. Germline lookup yields CDR1 MNHEY and CDR2 SVGAGI. The CDR3 totals 14 residues. CDR3 amino acids: CATRIAGRTGELFF. DNA for the CDR3: TGTGCCACCAGGATAGCGGGGCGAACCGGGGAGCTGTTTTTT.

This clonotype was seen at least ten times. Because this beta chain is a stray read in a library intended to capture alpha chains, its abundance should not be given much weight. The rearrangement uses TRBV5-1 and TRBJ2-3, with a weak D call TRBD2 (6 bases). Germline CDR1 SGHRS, CDR2 YFSETQ. This CDR3 is built from 16 residues. Trimming cost V 4 bases and J 2 bases, with 17 bases left between them. In DNA form, the CDR3 reads TGCGCCAGCAGCCCGGGGACTTCCGGATTCACAGATACGCAGTATTTT. Encoded protein: CASSPGTSGFTDTQYF.

This clonotype is categorized as medium-sized. Since it is a stray read in a library aimed at alpha chains, this beta chain has a size that is not meaningful. V and J are TRBV9 and TRBJ1-2; D uncertain. Germline CDR1 is SGDLS and CDR2 is YYNGEE. V lost 0 bases, J lost 8 bases, and 11 bases lay in between. The CDR3 runs to 13 residues. The CDR3 sequence is CASSVVRTAGYTF. As DNA, the CDR3 is TGTGCCAGCAGCGTAGTGCGGACGGCCGGCTACACCTTC. The full variable domain, completed using reference TRBV9 and TRBJ1-2, is DSGVTQTPKHLITATGQRVTLRCSPRSGDLSVYWYQQSLDQGLQFLIQYYNGEERAKGNILERFSAQQFPDLHSELNLSSLELGDSALYFCASSVVRTAGYTFGSGTRLTVV.